The table lists the clone carrying this T cell receptor (beta chain) with a count of one. What it binds is not known. The V gene lost 3 bases and the J gene lost 14 bases, with 15 bases spanning the gap. Germline CDR1 is SGDLS and CDR2 is YYNGEE. The CDR3 runs 12 residues. Each sample provided at least 6 micrograms of extracted total RNA. The data are from a study of blood T cells in healthy people across ages. Whole-study context: Every two T cells gave about one barcoded beta molecule via template switching.

Then a second PCR, running about 6 to 12 cycles, was carried out with a sample-barcoded 5' primer and a J-beta primer mix. TCRdb reprocessed the 5' RACE reads via MiXCR and lists one record per CDR3 protein. The sample has 700,000 to 850,000 distinct CDR3 sequences, about 48% seen once; the top ten hold about 38%. Study conclusions and caveats: There was no known CMV status for donors, so expanded clonotype changes were possibly confounded. Comparison with aged donors showed that long-lived donors had more naive CD4+ cells and higher diversity.

The receptor was derived from a man at least 80 years old in good health. The material sequenced was blood. The rearrangement joins TRBV9 to TRBJ2-1; D not certain. CDR3 in amino acids: CASSDLIGPEFF. CDR3 in DNA: TGTGCCAGCAGCGACCTCATCGGGCCTGAGTTCTTC.